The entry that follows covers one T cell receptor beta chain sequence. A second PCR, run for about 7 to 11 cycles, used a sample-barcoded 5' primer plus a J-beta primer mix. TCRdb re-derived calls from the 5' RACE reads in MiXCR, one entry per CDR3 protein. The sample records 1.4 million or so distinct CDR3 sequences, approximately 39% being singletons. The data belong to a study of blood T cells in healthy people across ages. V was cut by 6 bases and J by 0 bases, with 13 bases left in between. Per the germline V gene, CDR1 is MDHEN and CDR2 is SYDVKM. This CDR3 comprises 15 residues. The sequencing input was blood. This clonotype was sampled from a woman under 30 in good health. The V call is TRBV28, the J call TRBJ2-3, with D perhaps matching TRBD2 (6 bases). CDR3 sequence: CASSPWTTSTDTQYF. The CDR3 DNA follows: TGTGCCAGCAGCCCCTGGACTACTAGCACAGATACGCAGTATTTT.